This is a list of T cell receptor beta chains from one sample in a study of OX40 agonist ivuxolimab in advanced cancers. TCRdb's copy holds only in-frame clones and misses some; the assay was immunoSEQ multiplex PCR. The sample has 75,000 to 100,000 clones; about 86% are singletons. Specimen: CD4+ or CD8+ T cells sorted from blood, collected in a trial of the OX40 agonist ivuxolimab. The receptors shown here come from an adult with an advanced solid tumor such as melanoma, head and neck, liver or kidney cancer. CDR3s include the opening cysteine and the closing phenylalanine or tryptophan. A D gene is named only where the DNA matches it firmly. Not all rows give a size; the values are once, few, many and, for expanded clones, a class.

J gene | clone size | V gene | D gene | CDR3 protein | CDR3 DNA
TRBJ2-3 | . | TRBV19 | . | CASSPLRSLIRTDTQYF | TGTGCCAGTAGTCCCTTAAGAAGCCTAATCCGCACAGATACGCAGTATTTT
TRBJ2-5 | . | TRBV6-5 | TRBD2 | CASRGSGGKETQYF | TGTGCCAGCAGAGGAAGCGGGGGGAAAGAGACCCAGTACTTC
TRBJ1-3 | . | TRBV15 | . | CATSIGWGSGNTIYF | TGTGCCACCAGCATCGGTTGGGGCTCTGGAAACACCATATATTTT
TRBJ2-5 | . | TRBV7-2 | TRBD2 | CASSSAGARQETQYF | TGTGCCAGCAGCTCAGCGGGGGCGCGTCAAGAGACCCAGTACTTC
TRBJ1-6 | . | TRBV5-1 | . | CASSLEPKTPLHF | TGCGCCAGCAGCTTGGAGCCTAAGACACCCCTCCACTTT
TRBJ2-5 | . | TRBV27 | . | CASSSNPSLLGQETQYF | TGTGCCAGCAGTTCAAACCCCTCCTTACTAGGACAAGAGACCCAGTACTTC
TRBJ2-7 | . | TRBV9 | TRBD1 | CASSVGGTGGYEQYF | TGTGCCAGCAGCGTAGGGGGGACAGGGGGCTACGAGCAGTACTTC
TRBJ2-2 | . | TRBV18 | . | CASSLRDLGELFF | TGTGCCAGCTCACTAAGAGATCTCGGGGAGCTGTTTTTT
TRBJ1-1 | once | TRBV6-5 | . | CASAGREGWVTEAFF | TGTGCCAGCGCGGGCAGGGAAGGGTGGGTAACTGAAGCTTTCTTT
TRBJ1-5 | . | TRBV4-1 | . | CASSQEIRLGGLDQPQHF | TGCGCCAGCAGCCAAGAAATCCGATTGGGGGGGCTCGATCAGCCCCAGCATTTT
TRBJ2-7 | . | TRBV18 | . | CASSPRTDYEQYF | TGTGCCAGCTCACCAAGGACAGACTACGAGCAGTACTTC
TRBJ1-1 | . | TRBV30 | . | CAWSQRGPGGAFF | TGTGCCTGGAGTCAACGGGGCCCCGGAGGGGCTTTCTTT
TRBJ1-5 | . | TRBV18 | . | CASSPPASNQPQHF | TGTGCCAGCTCACCACCGGCTTCTAATCAGCCCCAGCATTTT
TRBJ1-5 | . | TRBV4-2 | TRBD1 | CASSQRIPGQGSNQPQHF | TGTGCCAGCAGCCAAAGGATTCCGGGACAGGGATCCAATCAGCCCCAGCATTTT
TRBJ1-1 | . | TRBV7-3 | . | CASSREVDTEAFF | TGTGCCAGCAGCCGTGAGGTAGACACTGAAGCTTTCTTT
TRBJ2-5 | . | TRBV9 | TRBD1 | CASSATGVETQYF | TGTGCCAGCAGCGCCACAGGGGTGGAGACCCAGTACTTC
TRBJ1-3 | . | TRBV19 | TRBD1 | CASSARGLGNTIYF | TGTGCCAGTAGTGCCAGGGGGCTGGGAAACACCATATATTTT
TRBJ2-6 | . | TRBV18 | . | CASSRGSGANVLTF | TGTGCCAGCTCAAGGGGCTCTGGGGCCAACGTCCTGACTTTC
TRBJ1-5 | . | TRBV6-5 | . | CASSYFRGQPQHF | TGTGCCAGCAGTTACTTCCGGGGTCAGCCCCAGCATTTT
TRBJ1-1 | few | TRBV6-4 | . | CASSDGLAEAFF | TGTGCCAGCAGTGACGGGCTCGCTGAAGCTTTCTTT
TRBJ1-2 | . | TRBV5-1 | . | CASSLDRVNYGYTF | TGCGCCAGCAGCTTGGACAGGGTTAACTATGGCTACACCTTC
TRBJ1-5 | few | TRBV30 | . | CAWSVGITRGQPQHF | TGTGCCTGGAGTGTAGGTATAACCAGGGGACAGCCCCAGCATTTT
TRBJ1-2 | few | TRBV30 | . | CAWSVHNYGYTF | TGTGCCTGGAGTGTACACAACTATGGCTACACCTTC
TRBJ1-5 | . | TRBV18 | . | CASSPRQVVGSDQPQHF | TGTGCCAGCTCACCAAGACAGGTTGTTGGTTCGGATCAGCCCCAGCATTTT
TRBJ2-7 | . | TRBV30 | . | CAWQSTASREQYF | TGTGCCTGGCAATCCACCGCTTCTAGGGAGCAGTACTTC
TRBJ1-6 | . | TRBV6-5 | . | CASSQRQTYNSPLHF | TGTGCCAGCAGTCAAAGACAGACCTATAATTCACCCCTCCACTTT
TRBJ1-1 | . | TRBV2 | . | CASSESTTEAFF | TGTGCCAGCAGTGAATCGACCACTGAAGCTTTCTTT
TRBJ1-4 | . | TRBV6-6 | TRBD1 | CASRSTGTGEKLFF | TGTGCCAGCAGGTCTACCGGGACAGGGGAAAAACTGTTTTTT
TRBJ1-3 | . | TRBV7-6 | . | CASSFGGASGNTIYF | TGTGCCAGCAGCTTCGGGGGGGCATCGGGAAACACCATATATTTT
TRBJ2-7 | once | TRBV6-1 | . | CASSEGYGSYEQYF | TGTGCCAGCAGTGAAGGTTACGGTTCCTACGAGCAGTACTTC
TRBJ2-5 | few | TRBV5-1 | TRBD1 | CASKGQGFQETQYF | TGCGCCAGCAAGGGACAGGGGTTTCAAGAGACCCAGTACTTC
TRBJ2-2 | . | TRBV27 | . | CASWRSNTGELFF | TGTGCCAGCTGGCGGTCCAACACCGGGGAGCTGTTTTTT
TRBJ2-5 | . | TRBV19 | . | CASKLSGQETQYF | TGTGCCAGTAAATTGTCTGGACAAGAGACCCAGTACTTC
TRBJ1-1 | . | TRBV5-1 | . | CASSLPGVNTEAFF | TGCGCCAGCAGCTTGCCAGGGGTGAACACTGAAGCTTTCTTT
TRBJ2-7 | . | TRBV7-8 | . | CASREGIPYEQYF | TGTGCCAGCAGAGAAGGGATCCCCTACGAGCAGTACTTC
TRBJ1-1 | . | TRBV6-5 | TRBD1 | CASSYPSRGLAEAFF | TGTGCCAGCAGTTACCCCTCGAGGGGGCTGGCTGAAGCTTTCTTT
TRBJ1-2 | . | TRBV6-1 | . | CASSGTTYGSGYTF | TGTGCCAGCAGTGGGACGACGTACGGGTCCGGCTACACCTTC
TRBJ2-1 | . | TRBV7-9 | . | CASSLGANNEQFF | TGTGCCAGCAGCCTGGGGGCGAACAATGAGCAGTTCTTC
TRBJ1-3 | . | TRBV7-8 | . | CASSKHPGFSGNTIYF | TGTGCCAGCAGCAAACACCCAGGATTCTCTGGAAACACCATATATTTT
TRBJ2-7 | . | TRBV2 | . | CASNYGGIAYEQYF | TGTGCCAGCAATTACGGGGGCATCGCCTACGAGCAGTACTTC
TRBJ1-5 | . | TRBV6-1 | . | CASSEAGDDQPQHF | TGTGCCAGCAGTGAAGCAGGGGATGATCAGCCCCAGCATTTT
TRBJ2-7 | . | TRBV7-9 | TRBD2 | CASRPSGRGDEQYF | TGTGCCAGCAGGCCTAGCGGGAGGGGCGACGAGCAGTACTTC
TRBJ2-1 | . | TRBV6-1 | TRBD2 | CASSAGTSGYNEQFF | TGTGCCAGCAGTGCCGGGACTAGCGGCTACAATGAGCAGTTCTTC
TRBJ2-1 | few | TRBV29-1 | TRBD2 | CSVRGGWYNEQFF | TGCAGCGTGCGGGGGGGGTGGTACAATGAGCAGTTCTTC
TRBJ2-4 | . | TRBV5-1 | . | CASRRDVGTKNIQYF | TGCGCCAGCCGCCGGGACGTGGGAACCAAAAACATTCAGTACTTC